The TCR beta chain under discussion was sequenced for a study of control samples from healthy donors and cancer patients. This CDR3 region has 14 residues. Germline V lookup: CDR1 LGHNA, CDR2 YSLEER. Trimming shortened V by 3 bases and J by 11 bases, and 19 bases separated the two germline ends. Sequenced by immunoSEQ multiplex PCR; TCRdb stores in-frame clones only, minus some. The data hold approximately 130,000 clones, with around 87% observed a single time. The clonotype originates from a middle-aged man in good health. The sample was blood. The V call is TRBV4-3, the J call TRBJ1-1, with no clear D. The CDR3 bases are TGCGCCAGCAGCCAGGATGTAGGTGGGCTGCCCGCTTTCTTT. The encoded protein is CASSQDVGGLPAFF.